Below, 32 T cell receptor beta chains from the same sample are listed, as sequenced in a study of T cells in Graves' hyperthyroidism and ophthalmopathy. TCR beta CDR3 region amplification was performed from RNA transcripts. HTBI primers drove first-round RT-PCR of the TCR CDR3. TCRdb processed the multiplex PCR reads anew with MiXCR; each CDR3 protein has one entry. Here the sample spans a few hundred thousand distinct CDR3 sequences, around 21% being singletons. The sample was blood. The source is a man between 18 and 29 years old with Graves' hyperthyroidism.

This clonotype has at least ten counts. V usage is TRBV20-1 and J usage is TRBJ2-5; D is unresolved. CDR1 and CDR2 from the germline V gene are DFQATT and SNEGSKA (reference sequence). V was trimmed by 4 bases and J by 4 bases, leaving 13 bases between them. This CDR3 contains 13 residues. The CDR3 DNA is TGCAGTGCTACCAGACAAGGGCGAGAGACCCAGTACTTC. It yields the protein CSATRQGRETQYF.

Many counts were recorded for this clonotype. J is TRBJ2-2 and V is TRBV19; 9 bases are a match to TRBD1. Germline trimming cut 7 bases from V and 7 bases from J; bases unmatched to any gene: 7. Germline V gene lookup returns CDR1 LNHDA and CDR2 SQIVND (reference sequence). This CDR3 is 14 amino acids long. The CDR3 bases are TGTGCCAGTACCTGGACAGGGGTGGACGGGGAGCTGTTTTTT. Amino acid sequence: CASTWTGVDGELFF.

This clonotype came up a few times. In nucleotides, the CDR3 is TGTGCCAGCAGCCAAGCGACAGGGTCGAACACCGGGGAGCTGTTTTTT. As protein: CASSQATGSNTGELFF. This chain connects TRBV3-1 to TRBJ2-2; 7 bases are a match to TRBD1. CDR1 and CDR2 (germline): LGHDT, YNNKEL (reference sequence). This CDR3 spans 16 amino acids. V dropped 1 base and J dropped 0; count of bases not matched to a gene: 2.

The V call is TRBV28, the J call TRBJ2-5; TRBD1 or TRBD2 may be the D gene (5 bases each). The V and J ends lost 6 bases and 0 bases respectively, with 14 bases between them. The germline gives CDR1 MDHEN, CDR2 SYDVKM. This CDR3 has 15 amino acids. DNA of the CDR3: TGTGCCAGCAGCCAACTGGGGGAGTACCAAGAGACCCAGTACTTC. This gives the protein CASSQLGEYQETQYF. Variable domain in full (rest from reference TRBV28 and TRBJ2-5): DVKVTQSSRYLVKRTGEKVFLECVQDMDHENMFWYRQDPGLGLRLIYFSYDVKMKEKGDIPEGYSVSREKKERFSLILESASTNQTSMYLCASSQLGEYQETQYFGPGTRLLVL.

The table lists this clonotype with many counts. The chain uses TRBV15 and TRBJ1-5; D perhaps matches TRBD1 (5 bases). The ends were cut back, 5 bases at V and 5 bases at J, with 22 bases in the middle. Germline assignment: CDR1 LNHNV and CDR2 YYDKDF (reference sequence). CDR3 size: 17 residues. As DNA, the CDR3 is TGTGCCACCAGCCCTGGGGCGGGGTCGATCCTTGATCAGCCCCAGCATTTT. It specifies CATSPGAGSILDQPQHF.

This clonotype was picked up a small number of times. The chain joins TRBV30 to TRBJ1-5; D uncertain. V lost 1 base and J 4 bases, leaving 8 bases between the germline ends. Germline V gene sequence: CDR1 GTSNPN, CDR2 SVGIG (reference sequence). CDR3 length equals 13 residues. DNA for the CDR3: TGTGCCTGGAGTGCCTCTGGAAATCAGCCCCAGCATTTT. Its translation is CAWSASGNQPQHF.

This chain's CDR3 is CASSRGGRGDEAFF. The CDR3 DNA follows: TGTGCCAGCAGCCGCGGGGGCAGGGGGGACGAAGCTTTCTTT. This chain links TRBV13 with TRBJ1-1; 7 bases match TRBD1. CDR3 length: 14 residues. Per germline, CDR1 PRHDT and CDR2 FYEKMQ (reference sequence). Unmatched junction bases numbered 11, after V lost 5 bases and J lost 8 bases.

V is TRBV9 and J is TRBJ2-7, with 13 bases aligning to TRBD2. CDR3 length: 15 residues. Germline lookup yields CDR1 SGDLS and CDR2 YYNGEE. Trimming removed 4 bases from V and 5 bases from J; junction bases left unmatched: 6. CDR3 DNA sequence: TGTGCCAGCAGCCCCGGACTAGCGGGAGTCCACGAGCAGTACTTC. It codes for CASSPGLAGVHEQYF.

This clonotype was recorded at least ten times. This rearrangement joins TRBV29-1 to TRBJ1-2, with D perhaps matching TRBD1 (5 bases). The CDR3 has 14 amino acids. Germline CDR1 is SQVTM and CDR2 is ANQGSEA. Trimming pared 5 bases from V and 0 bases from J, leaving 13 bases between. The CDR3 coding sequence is TGCAGCGTTCAAGGCGACAGTACTAACTATGGCTACACCTTC. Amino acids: CSVQGDSTNYGYTF. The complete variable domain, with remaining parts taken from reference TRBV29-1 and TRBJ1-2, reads SAVISQKPSRDICQRGTSLTIQCQVDSQVTMMFWYRQQPGQSLTLIATANQGSEATYESGFVIDKFPISRPNLTFSTLTVSNMSPEDSSIYLCSVQGDSTNYGYTFGSGTRLTVV.

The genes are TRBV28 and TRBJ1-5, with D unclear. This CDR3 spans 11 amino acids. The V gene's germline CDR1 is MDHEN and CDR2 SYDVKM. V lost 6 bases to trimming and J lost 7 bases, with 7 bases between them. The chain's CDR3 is CASRAEQPQHF. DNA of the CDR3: TGTGCCAGCAGGGCAGAACAGCCCCAGCATTTT.

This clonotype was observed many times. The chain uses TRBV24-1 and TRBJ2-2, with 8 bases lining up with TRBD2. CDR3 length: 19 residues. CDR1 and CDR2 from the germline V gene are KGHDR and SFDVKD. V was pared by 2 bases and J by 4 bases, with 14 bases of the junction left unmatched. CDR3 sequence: CATSDSSLLGGVSTGELFF. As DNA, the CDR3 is TGTGCCACCAGTGATTCCTCTCTACTCGGGGGGGTGAGCACCGGGGAGCTGTTTTTT.

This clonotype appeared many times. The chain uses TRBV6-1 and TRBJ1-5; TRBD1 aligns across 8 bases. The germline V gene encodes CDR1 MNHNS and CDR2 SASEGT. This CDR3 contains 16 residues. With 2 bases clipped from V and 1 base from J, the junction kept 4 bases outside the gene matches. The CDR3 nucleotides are TGTGCCAGCAGTGAAACAGGGGGATCCAGCAATCAGCCCCAGCATTTT. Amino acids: CASSETGGSSNQPQHF.

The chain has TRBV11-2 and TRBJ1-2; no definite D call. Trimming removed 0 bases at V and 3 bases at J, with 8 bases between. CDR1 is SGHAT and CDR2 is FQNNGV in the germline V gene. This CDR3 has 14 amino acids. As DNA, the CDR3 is TGTGCCAGCAGCTTAGACGCGGATTACTATGGCTACACCTTC. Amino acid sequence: CASSLDADYYGYTF. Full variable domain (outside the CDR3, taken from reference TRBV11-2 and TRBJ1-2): EAGVAQSPRYKIIEKRQSVAFWCNPISGHATLYWYQQILGQGPKLLIQFQNNGVVDDSQLPKDRFSAERLKGVDSTLKIQPAKLEDSAVYLCASSLDADYYGYTFGSGTRLTVV.

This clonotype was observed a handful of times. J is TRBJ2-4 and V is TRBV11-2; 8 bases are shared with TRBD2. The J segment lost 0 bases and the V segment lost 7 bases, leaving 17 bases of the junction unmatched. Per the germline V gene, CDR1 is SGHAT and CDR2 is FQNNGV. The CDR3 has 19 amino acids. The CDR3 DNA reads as TGTGCCAGCACAAAGCGAGGTAGCGGGGAGTACTCAGCCAAAAACATTCAGTACTTC. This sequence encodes CASTKRGSGEYSAKNIQYF.

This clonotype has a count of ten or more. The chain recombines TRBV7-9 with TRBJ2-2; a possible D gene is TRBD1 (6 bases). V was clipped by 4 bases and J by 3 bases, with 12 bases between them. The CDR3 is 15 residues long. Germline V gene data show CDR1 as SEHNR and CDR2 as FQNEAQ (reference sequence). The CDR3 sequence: CASSYSDRYTGELFF. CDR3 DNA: TGTGCCAGCAGCTATTCGGACAGATACACCGGGGAGCTGTTTTTT.

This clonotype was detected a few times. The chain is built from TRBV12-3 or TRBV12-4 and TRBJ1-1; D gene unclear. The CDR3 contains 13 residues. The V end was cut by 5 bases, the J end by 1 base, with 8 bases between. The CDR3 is CASSNYQNTEAFF. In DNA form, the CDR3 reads TGTGCCAGCAGTAACTACCAGAACACTGAAGCTTTCTTT.

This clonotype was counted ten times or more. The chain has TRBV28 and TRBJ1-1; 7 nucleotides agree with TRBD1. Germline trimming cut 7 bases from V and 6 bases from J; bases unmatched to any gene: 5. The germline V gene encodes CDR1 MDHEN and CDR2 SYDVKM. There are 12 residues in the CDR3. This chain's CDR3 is CASKTGLSEAFF. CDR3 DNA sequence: TGTGCCAGCAAGACAGGGTTATCTGAAGCTTTCTTT.

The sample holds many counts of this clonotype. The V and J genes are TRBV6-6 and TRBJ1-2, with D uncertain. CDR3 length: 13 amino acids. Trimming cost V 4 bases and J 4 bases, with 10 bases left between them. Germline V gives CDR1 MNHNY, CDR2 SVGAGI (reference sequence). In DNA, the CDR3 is TGTGCCAGCAGTTCGGCGCAGCCCTATGGCTACACCTTC. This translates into CASSSAQPYGYTF.

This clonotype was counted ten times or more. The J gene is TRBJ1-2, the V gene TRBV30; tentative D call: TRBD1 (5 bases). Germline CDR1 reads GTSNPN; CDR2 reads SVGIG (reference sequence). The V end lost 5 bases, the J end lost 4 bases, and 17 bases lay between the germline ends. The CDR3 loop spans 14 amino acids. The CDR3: CAWAPTGRSYGYTF. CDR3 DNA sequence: TGTGCCTGGGCACCAACAGGTCGGAGCTATGGCTACACCTTC. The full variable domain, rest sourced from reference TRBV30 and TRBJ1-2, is SQTIHQWPATLVQPVGSPLSLECTVEGTSNPNLYWYRQAAGRGLQLLFYSVGIGQISSEVPQNLSASRPQDRQFILSSKKLLLSDSGFYLCAWAPTGRSYGYTFGSGTRLTVV.

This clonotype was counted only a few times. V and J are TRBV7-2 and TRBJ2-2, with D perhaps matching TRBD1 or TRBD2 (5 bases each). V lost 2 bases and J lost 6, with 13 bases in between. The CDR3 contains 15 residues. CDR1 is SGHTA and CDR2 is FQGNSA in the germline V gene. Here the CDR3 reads CASSLLGTGAGELFF. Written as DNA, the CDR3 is TGTGCCAGCAGCTTACTTGGGACCGGAGCCGGGGAGCTGTTTTTT.

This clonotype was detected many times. The CDR3, as DNA: TGTGCCAGCAGTTTAATGACTAGCAATCAGCCCCAGCATTTT. Its protein is CASSLMTSNQPQHF. V gene TRBV28 combines with J gene TRBJ1-5; D unresolved. V was clipped by 2 bases and J by 0 bases, with 5 bases between them. The CDR3 runs to 14 residues. Germline CDR1 reads MDHEN; CDR2 reads SYDVKM. The full variable domain, in which reference TRBV28 and TRBJ1-5 provide the parts outside the CDR3, is DVKVTQSSRYLVKRTGEKVFLECVQDMDHENMFWYRQDPGLGLRLIYFSYDVKMKEKGDIPEGYSVSREKKERFSLILESASTNQTSMYLCASSLMTSNQPQHFGDGTRLSIL.

The DNA of the CDR3 is TGTGCCAGCAGCTTAGGTATGAAAGTTGGACCGATGAACACTGAAGCTTTCTTT. This gives the protein CASSLGMKVGPMNTEAFF. The chain has TRBV7-8 and TRBJ1-1, with D uncertain. Per germline, CDR1 SGHVS and CDR2 FQNEAQ. The CDR3 sequence is 18 residues long. V lost 1 base, J lost 0 bases, and 18 bases lay in between.

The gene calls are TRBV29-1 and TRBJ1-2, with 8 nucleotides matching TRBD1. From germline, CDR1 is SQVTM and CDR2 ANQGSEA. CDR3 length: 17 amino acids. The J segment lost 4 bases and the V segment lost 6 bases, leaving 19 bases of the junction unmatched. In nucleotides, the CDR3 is TGCAGCGTCCGACTGGGGGGCCGGACAGGGAACAGCTATGGCTACACCTTC. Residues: CSVRLGGRTGNSYGYTF. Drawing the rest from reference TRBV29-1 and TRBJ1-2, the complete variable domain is SAVISQKPSRDICQRGTSLTIQCQVDSQVTMMFWYRQQPGQSLTLIATANQGSEATYESGFVIDKFPISRPNLTFSTLTVSNMSPEDSSIYLCSVRLGGRTGNSYGYTFGSGTRLTVV.

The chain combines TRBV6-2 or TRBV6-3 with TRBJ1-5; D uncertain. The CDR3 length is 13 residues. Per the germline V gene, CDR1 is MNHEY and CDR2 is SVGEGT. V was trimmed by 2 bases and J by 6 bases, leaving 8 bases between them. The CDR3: CASSYSYGQPQHF. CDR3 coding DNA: TGTGCCAGCAGTTACAGCTATGGTCAGCCCCAGCATTTT.

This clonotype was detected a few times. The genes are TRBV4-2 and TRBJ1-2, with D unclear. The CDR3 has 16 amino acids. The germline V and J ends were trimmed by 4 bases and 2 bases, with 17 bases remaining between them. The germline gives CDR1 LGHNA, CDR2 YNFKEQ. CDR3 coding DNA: TGTGCCAGCAGCCCCGAGGCGGGCGGACCCAACTATGGCTACACCTTC. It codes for CASSPEAGGPNYGYTF.

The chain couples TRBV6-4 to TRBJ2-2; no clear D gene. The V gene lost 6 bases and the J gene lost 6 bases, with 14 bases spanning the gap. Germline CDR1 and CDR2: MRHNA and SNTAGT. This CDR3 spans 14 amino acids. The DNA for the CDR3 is TGTGCCAGCAGCTTTAATAGATTCTCCGGGGAGCTGTTTTTT. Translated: CASSFNRFSGELFF.

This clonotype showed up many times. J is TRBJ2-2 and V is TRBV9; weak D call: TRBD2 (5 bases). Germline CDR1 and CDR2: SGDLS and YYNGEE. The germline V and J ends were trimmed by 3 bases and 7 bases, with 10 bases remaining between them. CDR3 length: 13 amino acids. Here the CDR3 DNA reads TGTGCCAGCAGCGAGGCCGGGGACGGGGAGCTGTTTTTT. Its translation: CASSEAGDGELFF.

The CDR3 sequence: CASSQGVTASSYNSPLHF. CDR3 sequence (DNA): TGTGCCAGCAGCCAAGGGGTGACAGCAAGCTCCTATAATTCACCCCTCCACTTT. The gene calls are TRBV14 and TRBJ1-6; weak D call: TRBD1 (5 bases). The CDR3 has 18 residues. V lost 1 base to trimming and J lost 0 bases, with 13 bases between them. CDR1 SGHDN and CDR2 FVKESK come from the germline V gene.

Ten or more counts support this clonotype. DNA of the CDR3: TGTGCCAGTAGGCGGGTGGGCGTGAACACTGAAGCTTTCTTT. It translates to CASRRVGVNTEAFF. J is TRBJ1-1 and V is TRBV19; D ambiguous. The CDR3 is 14 amino acids. The ends were cut back, 6 bases at V and 0 bases at J, with 11 bases in the middle. From germline, CDR1 is LNHDA and CDR2 SQIVND (reference sequence).

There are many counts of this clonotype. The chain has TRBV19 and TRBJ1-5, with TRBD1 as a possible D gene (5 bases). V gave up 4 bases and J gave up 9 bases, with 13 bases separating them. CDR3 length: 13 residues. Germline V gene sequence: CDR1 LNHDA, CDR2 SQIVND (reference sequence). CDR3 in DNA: TGTGCCAGTAGTACCCGGGACCCTCGGCCCCAGCATTTT. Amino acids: CASSTRDPRPQHF.

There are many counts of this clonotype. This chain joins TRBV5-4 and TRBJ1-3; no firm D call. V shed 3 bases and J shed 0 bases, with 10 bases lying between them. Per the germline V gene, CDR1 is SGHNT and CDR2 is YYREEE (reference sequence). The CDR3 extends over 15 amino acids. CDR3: CASSSGGYSGNTIYF. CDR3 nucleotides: TGTGCCAGCAGCTCTGGTGGTTACTCTGGAAACACCATATATTTT.

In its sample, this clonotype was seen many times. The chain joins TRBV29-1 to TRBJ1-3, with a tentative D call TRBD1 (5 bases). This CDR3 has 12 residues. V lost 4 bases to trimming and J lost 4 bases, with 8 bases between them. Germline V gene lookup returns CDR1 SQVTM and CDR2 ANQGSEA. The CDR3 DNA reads TGCAGCGTTGCAGGGTACGGAAACACCATATATTTT. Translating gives CSVAGYGNTIYF.